A selection of T cell receptor beta chains follows, all from one sample in a study of low-dose radiotherapy and immunotherapy resistance in tumors. TCRdb itself ran the reads through MiXCR, one entry per CDR3 protein. Of under 35,000 distinct CDR3 sequences listed, around 54% are singletons. The sequencing here drew on PBMCs, taken after low-dose radiotherapy plus immunotherapy. The source is a male donor with gallbladder cancer. CDR3s include the opening cysteine and the closing phenylalanine or tryptophan. A D gene is named only where the DNA matches it firmly. The listing skips clone size in some rows; elsewhere it reads once, few, many or a size class.

D gene	CDR3 length	V gene	J gene	clone size	CDR3 protein	CDR3 DNA
-	13	TRBV19	TRBJ2-7	-	CASSGTGGYEQYF	TGTGCCAGTTCCGGGACCGGGGGTTACGAGCAGTACTTC
TRBD1	13	TRBV3-1	TRBJ1-6	medium-sized	CASRDRGGSPLHF	TGTGCCAGCAGGGACAGGGGAGGGTCACCCCTCCACTTT
-	15	TRBV5-6	TRBJ1-4	-	CASSFGGSLGEKLFF	TGTGCCAGCAGCTTCGGCGGATCCCTAGGGGAAAAACTGTTTTTT
-	15	TRBV6-2/TRBV6-3	TRBJ2-3	-	CASSYSTRRGDTQYF	TGTGCCAGCAGTTACTCAACCCGTCGAGGAGATACGCAGTATTTT
TRBD1	14	TRBV12-3/TRBV12-4	TRBJ1-1	-	CASSFRQGGAEAFF	TGTGCCAGCAGTTTCCGACAGGGGGGCGCTGAAGCTTTCTTT
-	14	TRBV15	TRBJ2-2	medium-sized	CATSPDLYTGELFF	TGTGCCACCAGTCCAGATCTTTACACCGGGGAGCTGTTTTTT
-	16	TRBV7-6	TRBJ2-5	many	CASSLAPLGGGETQYF	TGTGCCAGCAGCTTAGCCCCTCTAGGGGGGGGGGAGACCCAGTACTTC
-	14	TRBV27	TRBJ1-6	-	CASRKSSYNSPLHF	TGTGCCAGCAGGAAAAGCTCCTATAATTCACCCCTCCACTTT
TRBD1	13	TRBV20-1	TRBJ2-5	many	CSAPTGGQETQYF	TGCAGTGCCCCAACAGGGGGCCAAGAGACCCAGTACTTC
TRBD1	17	TRBV7-2	TRBJ2-2	many	CASSLNRDRGNTGELFF	TGTGCCAGCAGCTTGAATAGGGACAGGGGTAACACCGGGGAGCTGTTTTTT
TRBD1	14	TRBV29-1	TRBJ1-2	few	CSVEAFAGTGGYTF	TGCAGCGTTGAAGCATTCGCAGGGACAGGTGGCTACACCTTC
-	14	TRBV11-2	TRBJ1-6	medium-sized	CASSFTGLGSPLHF	TGTGCCAGCAGCTTTACAGGGCTTGGTTCACCCCTCCACTTT
TRBD2	16	TRBV5-4	TRBJ2-1	medium-sized	CASSPGLVGSYNEQFF	TGTGCCAGCAGCCCCGGACTAGTAGGGTCCTACAATGAGCAGTTCTTC
-	16	TRBV4-1	TRBJ2-5	many	CASSQLLGLVGETQYF	TGCGCCAGCAGCCAACTCCTGGGGCTAGTAGGAGAGACCCAGTACTTC
-	14	TRBV29-1	TRBJ2-5	-	CSVGIGSHQETQYF	TGCAGCGTTGGGATTGGCAGCCACCAAGAGACCCAGTACTTC
TRBD2	19	TRBV2	TRBJ2-3	many	CASMLLRTSGAGRTDTQYF	TGTGCCAGCATGCTACTACGGACTAGCGGGGCCGGCCGCACAGATACGCAGTATTTT
TRBD2	15	TRBV27	TRBJ2-3	-	CASTRTSGATDTQYF	TGTGCCAGCACCCGGACTAGCGGGGCCACAGATACGCAGTATTTT
-	15	TRBV14	TRBJ2-2	many	CASSQVGRITGELFF	TGTGCCAGCAGCCAAGTCGGTCGGATCACCGGGGAGCTGTTTTTT
TRBD2	14	TRBV20-1	TRBJ2-7	many	CSATPGTSGYEQYF	TGCAGTGCTACCCCCGGGACTAGCGGCTACGAGCAGTACTTC
-	16	TRBV18	TRBJ2-1	many	CASSPKGKGGYNEQFF	TGTGCCAGCTCACCAAAGGGCAAGGGGGGATACAATGAGCAGTTCTTC
-	11	TRBV29-1	TRBJ2-4	-	CSGQEENIQYF	TGCAGCGGCCAAGAGGAAAACATTCAGTACTTC
-	15	TRBV27	TRBJ1-1	many	CASSLSSFGNTEAFF	TGTGCCAGCAGTTTATCGTCTTTCGGGAACACTGAAGCTTTCTTT
-	15	TRBV9	TRBJ2-5	-	CASSEVPSGQETQYF	TGTGCCAGCAGCGAGGTACCGTCCGGACAAGAGACCCAGTACTTC
TRBD1	15	TRBV4-1	TRBJ2-1	-	CASSQGPTGVGEQFF	TGCGCCAGCAGCCAAGGTCCGACAGGGGTTGGTGAGCAGTTCTTC
TRBD2	16	TRBV24-1	TRBJ2-1	-	CATSDSRREFYNEQFF	TGTGCCACCAGTGACTCTAGGCGGGAGTTTTACAATGAGCAGTTCTTC
TRBD2	17	TRBV5-1	TRBJ2-5	-	CASSFGTSGPREETQYF	TGCGCCAGCAGCTTTGGGACTAGCGGGCCGAGGGAGGAGACCCAGTACTTC
-	14	TRBV28	TRBJ2-7	-	CASSPRDLSYEQYF	TGTGCCAGCAGTCCGCGGGACCTCTCCTACGAGCAGTACTTC
-	13	TRBV6-8	TRBJ2-3	-	CGSRRVASDTQYF	TGTGGCAGCCGGCGGGTAGCGTCAGATACGCAGTATTTT
TRBD1	16	TRBV5-6	TRBJ2-5	many	CASSSIQGASSETQYF	TGTGCCAGCAGCTCTATTCAGGGGGCGAGCAGTGAGACCCAGTACTTC
-	13	TRBV5-1	TRBJ2-7	-	CASHPGQTYEQYF	TGCGCCAGCCACCCAGGCCAGACCTACGAGCAGTACTTC
TRBD2	14	TRBV2	TRBJ2-7	-	CASSGRRGSYEQYF	TGTGCCAGCAGTGGGCGGCGGGGGAGCTACGAGCAGTACTTC
-	13	TRBV5-1	TRBJ1-4	many	CASRIKTNEKLFF	TGCGCCAGCAGAATTAAGACTAATGAAAAACTGTTTTTT
-	17	TRBV2	TRBJ2-5	-	CASTHRIAQHFQETQYF	TGTGCCAGCACCCACCGGATAGCCCAACATTTCCAAGAGACCCAGTACTTC
TRBD2	14	TRBV28	TRBJ2-5	medium-sized	CASSSAGAGETQYF	TGTGCCAGCAGTTCGGCGGGAGCCGGGGAGACCCAGTACTTC
-	11	TRBV12-3/TRBV12-4	TRBJ2-3	many	CASRGLGTQYF	TGTGCCAGCAGAGGACTTGGTACGCAGTATTTT
TRBD1	15	TRBV7-2	TRBJ2-7	many	CASSAGTGSGYEQYF	TGTGCCAGCAGCGCCGGGACAGGGAGCGGGTACGAGCAGTACTTC
-	15	TRBV9	TRBJ2-5	medium-sized	CASSPRAGEWETQYF	TGTGCCAGCAGCCCCCGGGCAGGGGAATGGGAGACCCAGTACTTC
TRBD2	15	TRBV6-1	TRBJ2-7	-	CASSVGLAVYNEQYF	TGTGCCAGCAGCGTGGGACTAGCGGTCTACAATGAGCAGTACTTC
-	14	TRBV25-1	TRBJ2-7	once	CASSGGRGRFEQYF	TGTGCCAGCAGTGGTGGGAGGGGGAGGTTCGAGCAGTACTTC
TRBD2	16	TRBV10-2	TRBJ2-1	few	CASSDRRASGYNEQFF	TGCGCCAGCAGTGATCGCAGGGCTAGCGGGTACAATGAGCAGTTCTTC
-	17	TRBV2	TRBJ2-3	-	CASSEAGPVTSTDTQYF	TGTGCCAGCAGTGAAGCAGGGCCAGTGACTAGCACAGATACGCAGTATTTT
-	12	TRBV5-4	TRBJ2-2	medium-sized	CASSLNTGELFF	TGTGCCAGCAGTCTGAACACCGGGGAGCTGTTTTTT
TRBD2	16	TRBV20-1	TRBJ2-5	many	CSATGLAGGPPETQYF	TGCAGTGCTACGGGTCTAGCGGGGGGGCCCCCAGAGACCCAGTACTTC
TRBD1	14	TRBV10-2	TRBJ1-2	-	CASSFTGQGNGYTF	TGTGCCAGCAGTTTCACCGGACAGGGAAATGGCTACACCTTC
-	14	TRBV5-1	TRBJ2-1	-	CASGTEGVYNEQFF	TGCGCCAGCGGGACTGAGGGGGTATACAATGAGCAGTTCTTC
-	15	TRBV4-1	TRBJ2-4	many	CASNYPGGAPNIQYF	TGCGCCAGCAACTACCCAGGAGGGGCGCCAAACATTCAGTACTTC
TRBD2	14	TRBV5-1	TRBJ2-1	-	CASRSGTSGNEQFF	TGCGCCAGCAGATCCGGGACTAGCGGAAATGAGCAGTTCTTC
-	15	TRBV24-1	TRBJ1-1	-	CATSDSGRMWTEAFF	TGTGCCACCAGTGATTCTGGGAGGATGTGGACTGAAGCTTTCTTT
TRBD1	15	TRBV5-1	TRBJ2-4	many	CASSLSTGETNIQYF	TGCGCCAGCAGCCTATCAACAGGGGAAACGAACATTCAGTACTTC
-	14	TRBV6-2/TRBV6-3	TRBJ2-1	few	CASSYSRLYNEQFF	TGTGCCAGCAGTTACTCGCGTCTTTACAATGAGCAGTTCTTC
-	13	TRBV12-3/TRBV12-4	TRBJ2-1	-	CASSLPAKVQQFF	TGTGCCAGCAGTTTACCAGCGAAGGTTCAGCAGTTCTTC
TRBD1	15	TRBV28	TRBJ1-5	-	CASSDPGQHNQPQHF	TGTGCCAGCAGCGATCCGGGACAGCACAATCAGCCCCAGCATTTT
-	14	TRBV4-2	TRBJ2-7	-	CASSQASGPYEQYF	TGTGCCAGCAGCCAAGCGTCAGGGCCCTACGAGCAGTACTTC
-	14	TRBV3-1	TRBJ2-7	-	CASSQPQQVYEQYF	TGTGCCAGCAGTCAACCTCAACAGGTTTACGAGCAGTACTTC
-	19	TRBV5-1	TRBJ2-1	few	CASSLGQGNLALAYNEQFF	TGCGCCAGCAGCTTGGGACAGGGTAACCTAGCGCTGGCCTACAATGAGCAGTTCTTC
-	15	TRBV20-1	TRBJ2-4	many	CSARNRVEGRNIQYF	TGCAGTGCTAGGAACAGGGTGGAAGGGCGAAACATTCAGTACTTC
TRBD2	15	TRBV20-1	TRBJ2-3	-	CSASPSSGYTDTQYF	TGCAGTGCTAGCCCCTCTAGCGGCTACACAGATACGCAGTATTTT
-	13	TRBV29-1	TRBJ1-1	many	CSFKTGPNTEAFF	TGCAGCTTCAAAACCGGGCCCAACACTGAAGCTTTCTTT
TRBD2	15	TRBV6-5	TRBJ2-1	once	CASRPSGRAVGEQFF	TGTGCCAGCAGGCCTAGCGGGAGGGCCGTGGGTGAGCAGTTCTTC
TRBD2	17	TRBV7-2	TRBJ2-2	-	CASSLAGLAANTGELFF	TGTGCCAGCAGCTTAGCGGGACTAGCGGCGAACACCGGGGAGCTGTTTTTT